These 32 T cell receptor beta chains came from one sample sequenced in a study of T cell responses to AZD1222 COVID-19 vaccine. Libraries were prepared by immunoSEQ multiplex PCR; TCRdb keeps only in-frame clonotypes and omits some of them. The profile shows 50,000 to 70,000 clones, 80% to 90% of them singletons. This specimen consisted of peripheral blood, obtained 28 days after the second AZD1222 dose. Receptor source: an adult who received the AZD1222 COVID-19 vaccine.

This chain connects TRBV19 to TRBJ2-7, with 11 positions matching TRBD2. Germline V gene sequence: CDR1 LNHDA, CDR2 SQIVND (reference sequence). CDR3 size: 16 residues. The trim removed 10 bases at V and 4 bases at J, leaving 15 bases unmatched. In nucleotides, the CDR3 is TGTGCCACCCGGACTAATCCTAGCGGGAGGTGGTACGAGCAGTACTTC. Its translation is CATRTNPSGRWYEQYF.

The chain couples TRBV7-9 to TRBJ2-5; possibly TRBD1 for D (7 bases). V gave up 11 bases and J gave up 1 base, with 17 bases separating them. This CDR3 is built from 14 residues. From germline, CDR1 is SEHNR and CDR2 FQNEAQ (reference sequence). CDR3 nucleotides: TGTGCCGGGGGGACAGACAGGGTCCAAGAGACCCAGTACTTC. This sequence encodes CAGGTDRVQETQYF.

This chain uses TRBV7-8 with TRBJ1-6; D not certain. This CDR3 contains 15 residues. Trimming removed 0 bases from V and 10 bases from J, with 13 bases in between. Per germline, CDR1 SGHVS and CDR2 FQNEAQ. The CDR3 region is CASSLASVSKSPLHF. In DNA form, the CDR3 reads TGTGCCAGCAGCTTAGCGTCTGTCAGCAAGTCACCCCTCCACTTT.

This rearrangement joins TRBV7-2 to TRBJ2-2, with 13 bases fitting TRBD2. The CDR3 sequence is 16 residues long. V was pared by 5 bases and J by 4 bases, with 4 bases of the junction left unmatched. Germline-derived CDR1 and CDR2 are SGHTA and FQGNSA. CDR3 residues: CASSPGLAGATGELFF. CDR3 DNA: TGTGCCAGCAGCCCAGGACTAGCGGGGGCCACCGGGGAGCTGTTTTTT.

The rearrangement links TRBV6-2 or TRBV6-3 to TRBJ1-5; the D is unclear. The V gene lost 6 bases and the J gene lost 7 bases, with 16 bases spanning the gap. Germline V gene data show CDR1 as MNHEY and CDR2 as SVGEGT. The CDR3 contains 14 residues. The CDR3 DNA reads as TGTGCCAGCAGCCTACCTCGGGGAGTGCAGCCCCAGCATTTT. Translating it yields CASSLPRGVQPQHF.

The chain recombines TRBV4-3 with TRBJ1-3, with a weak D call TRBD1 (5 bases). The ends were cut back, 0 bases at V and 2 bases at J, with 11 bases in the middle. This CDR3 is built from 16 residues. CDR1 is LGHNA and CDR2 is YSLEER in the germline V gene. In DNA form, the CDR3 reads TGCGCCAGCAGCCAAGAATGGGGGAGGGCTGGAAACACCATATATTTT. This gives the protein CASSQEWGRAGNTIYF.

This clone showed up just once. The CDR3 coding sequence is TGCAGCGTGAATAGCGGGAGGGCATCCTACGAGCAGTACTTC. It yields the protein CSVNSGRASYEQYF. The gene calls are TRBV29-1 and TRBJ2-7; 11 nucleotides line up with TRBD2. The CDR3 is 14 residues long. The V segment lost 6 bases and the J segment 1 base; nucleotides outside the gene matches: 5. Germline CDR1 is SQVTM and CDR2 is ANQGSEA.

The V and J genes are TRBV6-5 and TRBJ2-4, with D perhaps matching TRBD1 (7 bases). Germline values: CDR1 MNHEY, CDR2 SVGAGI. This CDR3 is 12 amino acids long. V lost 5 bases and J lost 9, with 11 bases in between. CDR3 DNA: TGTGCCAGCAGTCCAGGGGGAGGCATTCAGTACTTC. It yields the protein CASSPGGGIQYF.

The V gene is TRBV7-2, the J gene TRBJ1-2, with D uncertain. Per germline, CDR1 SGHTA and CDR2 FQGNSA. V was pared by 0 bases and J by 1 base, with 15 bases between. This CDR3 spans 17 amino acids. The CDR3 here is CASSLAPPTTLNYGYTF. DNA for the CDR3: TGTGCCAGCAGCTTAGCGCCTCCAACGACTCTTAACTATGGCTACACCTTC. Combining the CDR3 with reference TRBV7-2 and TRBJ1-2 gives the whole variable domain GAGVSQSPSNKVTEKGKDVELRCDPISGHTALYWYRQSLGQGLEFLIYFQGNSAPDKSGLPSDRFSAERTGGSVSTLTIQRTQQEDSAVYLCASSLAPPTTLNYGYTFGSGTRLTVV.

The chain employs TRBV11-1 and TRBJ1-2; 8 bases align to TRBD1. Trimming took 5 bases from V and 5 from J; bases not matched to a gene: 7. This CDR3 has 14 residues. The germline V gene encodes CDR1 SGHAT and CDR2 FQDESV (reference sequence). The CDR3 spells CASSPGDRLYGYTF. The CDR3 DNA sequence: TGTGCCAGCAGCCCAGGGGACAGGCTATATGGCTACACCTTC.

The chain combines TRBV12-3 or TRBV12-4 with TRBJ1-1; D is uncertain. The CDR3 consists of 13 residues. V gave up 5 bases and J gave up 1 base, with 8 bases separating them. In DNA form, the CDR3 reads TGTGCCAGCAGTCTCGTCCCGAACACTGAAGCTTTCTTT. It codes for CASSLVPNTEAFF.

The chain is built from TRBV5-1 and TRBJ2-6, with 9 bases fitting TRBD1. The ends lost 0 bases at V and 0 bases at J; junction bases unmatched: 7. This CDR3 spans 19 amino acids. From germline, CDR1 is SGHRS and CDR2 YFSETQ. The CDR3 nucleotides read TGCGCCAGCAGCTTGGCCCGTGGGACAGGGATCTCTGGGGCCAACGTCCTGACTTTC. This sequence encodes CASSLARGTGISGANVLTF.

V gene TRBV19 combines with J gene TRBJ2-7, with D unclear. Germline assignment: CDR1 LNHDA and CDR2 SQIVND (reference sequence). The CDR3 loop spans 10 amino acids. V lost 8 bases to trimming and J lost 2 bases, with 4 bases between them. The DNA of the CDR3 is TGTGCCAGTGGCACCTACGAGCAGTACTTC. This sequence encodes CASGTYEQYF.

This clone was recorded once. The chain recombines TRBV23-1 with TRBJ2-1; perhaps TRBD2 as D (6 bases). TRBV23-1 is given ORF status, its function remaining uncertain. Trimming stripped 1 base from V and 3 bases from J, with 10 bases between. This CDR3 is 15 amino acids long. CDR3 DNA sequence: TGCGCCAGCAGTCAATATAGCGGAATCTACAATGAGCAGTTCTTC. It codes for CASSQYSGIYNEQFF.

The chain links TRBV5-8 to TRBJ1-1, with D tentatively TRBD1 (6 bases). V was trimmed by 2 bases and J by 4 bases, leaving 15 bases between them. Germline-derived CDR1 and CDR2 are SGHTS and YDEGEE. The CDR3 covers 15 residues. The CDR3 bases are TGTGCCAGCAGCTTAGGACAGACGGTCGGCACTGAAGCTTTCTTT. Its translation: CASSLGQTVGTEAFF.

V is TRBV5-1 and J is TRBJ2-3; 8 bases agree with TRBD1. The V gene's germline CDR1 is SGHRS and CDR2 YFSETQ. This CDR3 is built from 16 residues. V trimming: 3 bases; J trimming: 5 bases; junction bases outside the gene matches: 11. The CDR3: CASSSKAGGSEDTQYF. For the CDR3, the DNA is TGCGCCAGCAGCTCTAAGGCAGGGGGCTCAGAAGATACGCAGTATTTT.

This chain joins TRBV7-3 and TRBJ2-6, with D unresolved. There are 15 residues in the CDR3. Trimming took 5 bases from V and 1 from J, leaving 9 bases between them. CDR1 and CDR2 from the germline V gene are SGHTA and FQGTGA. The CDR3 protein is CASSPRASGANVLTF. The CDR3 DNA follows: TGTGCCAGCAGCCCTCGAGCGTCTGGGGCCAACGTCCTGACTTTC.

V and J are TRBV21-1 and TRBJ1-2; the listed D gene, TRBD1, was not tested against the DNA. TRBV21-1 is a listed pseudogene. The CDR3 runs to 14 residues. The CDR3 sequence is CASSKGSRGHGYTF. The CDR3 coding sequence is TGTGCCAGCAGCAAAGGTTCCAGGGGGCATGGCTACACCTTC.

Only a few counts were recorded for this clone. The rearrangement joins TRBV7-2 to TRBJ2-5, with D maybe TRBD1 (5 bases). Germline lookup yields CDR1 SGHTA and CDR2 FQGNSA. The CDR3 sequence is 14 residues long. Trimming cost V 6 bases and J 5 bases, with 16 bases left between them. CDR3 loop: CASRPPGMGETQYF. The CDR3 nucleotides read TGTGCCAGCAGACCGCCAGGGATGGGCGAGACCCAGTACTTC.

The rearrangement joins TRBV2 to TRBJ2-6, with D perhaps matching TRBD2 (6 bases). CDR1 and CDR2 from the germline V gene are SNHLY and FYNNEI. The germline V and J ends were trimmed by 6 bases and 0 bases, with 12 bases remaining between them. CDR3 length: 16 residues. CDR3 DNA: TGTGCCAGCAGGGTGATCGGGAGCTCTGGGGCCAACGTCCTGACTTTC. It codes for CASRVIGSSGANVLTF.

V and J are TRBV3-1 (or the pseudogene TRBV3-2) and TRBJ2-7; D not certain. Trimming pared 1 base from V and 1 base from J, leaving 2 bases between. The CDR3 has 12 residues. Germline V gene sequence: CDR1 LGHDT, CDR2 YNNKEL (reference sequence). The CDR3 region has the DNA TGTGCCAGCAGCCAAGGATCCTACGAGCAGTACTTC. It specifies CASSQGSYEQYF.

The chain employs TRBV9 and TRBJ1-1; no firm D call. This CDR3 has 15 amino acids. V lost 0 bases and J lost 4, with 13 bases in between. Germline CDR1 is SGDLS and CDR2 is YYNGEE. CDR3 DNA: TGTGCCAGCAGCGTAGATCCAGAGATGACCACTGAAGCTTTCTTT. It specifies CASSVDPEMTTEAFF.

About this clone: One end of the junction does not line up with germline, which may come from a read error. The rearrangement links TRBV24-1 to TRBJ2-1; 8 nucleotides align to TRBD2. Germline loops: CDR1 KGHDR, CDR2 SFDVKD. This CDR3 is 13 amino acids long. Here the CDR3 reads CAASGRGYNEQFF. For the CDR3, the DNA is TGTGCCGCCAGCGGGAGAGGATACAATGAGCAGTTCTTC.

The rearrangement joins TRBV4-3 to TRBJ2-7, with no clear D. CDR1 is LGHNA, CDR2 YSLEER, per germline. The CDR3 sequence is 15 residues long. The V and J ends lost 0 bases and 0 bases respectively, with 9 bases between them. CDR3 sequence: CASSQDRGSSYEQYF. For the CDR3, the DNA is TGCGCCAGCAGCCAAGATCGAGGTAGCTCCTACGAGCAGTACTTC.

This clone was seen a few times. The V gene is TRBV5-4, the J gene TRBJ2-5; no reliable D call. The CDR3 length is 13 residues. The V gene's germline CDR1 is SGHNT and CDR2 YYREEE (reference sequence). Trimming stripped 0 bases from V and 5 bases from J, with 8 bases between. In DNA, the CDR3 is TGTGCCAGCAGCTTGGAAGGCCGGGAGACCCAGTACTTC. Translating gives CASSLEGRETQYF.

The chain combines TRBV9 with TRBJ2-3; tentatively, D is TRBD2 (6 bases). V was pared by 4 bases and J by 1 base, with 13 bases between. CDR1 is SGDLS and CDR2 is YYNGEE in the germline V gene. This CDR3 spans 15 amino acids. CDR3 sequence reads: CASSPPGSRTDTQYF. CDR3 DNA sequence: TGTGCCAGCAGCCCACCCGGGAGTCGCACAGATACGCAGTATTTT.

This clone came up a few times. This rearrangement joins TRBV19 to TRBJ1-1; D is perhaps TRBD1 (5 bases). There are 15 residues in the CDR3. Trimming pared 7 bases from V and 1 base from J, leaving 16 bases between. Germline V lookup: CDR1 LNHDA, CDR2 SQIVND (reference sequence). Written as DNA, the CDR3 is TGTGCCAGTATCTCACTCGGGACGGCGAACACTGAAGCTTTCTTT. Protein: CASISLGTANTEAFF.

This sequence joins TRBV6-5 and TRBJ1-5; D is ambiguous. Trimming took off 5 bases at V and 4 bases at J, with 6 bases between the two ends. This CDR3 is built from 12 residues. Germline values: CDR1 MNHEY, CDR2 SVGAGI. In nucleotides, the CDR3 is TGTGCCAGCAGTACCTTAAATCAGCCCCAGCATTTT. Its protein is CASSTLNQPQHF.

The gene calls are TRBV5-1 and TRBJ2-1, with 7 positions matching TRBD1. This CDR3 has 14 residues. From germline, CDR1 is SGHRS and CDR2 YFSETQ. Germline trimming cut 0 bases from V and 9 bases from J; bases unmatched to any gene: 6. The CDR3 is CASSLEAGGFEQFF. CDR3 DNA: TGCGCCAGCAGCTTGGAGGCAGGGGGTTTTGAGCAGTTCTTC. Full variable domain (outside the CDR3, taken from reference TRBV5-1 and TRBJ2-1): KAGVTQTPRYLIKTRGQQVTLSCSPISGHRSVSWYQQTPGQGLQFLFEYFSETQRNKGNFPGRFSGRQFSNSRSEMNVSTLELGDSALYLCASSLEAGGFEQFFGPGTRLTVL.

This clone was seen only a few times. This chain connects TRBV5-4 to TRBJ2-7; 8 bases match TRBD1. The CDR3 is 15 amino acids. The ends lost 1 base at V and 5 bases at J; junction bases unmatched: 8. CDR1 SGHNT and CDR2 YYREEE come from the germline V gene (reference sequence). CDR3 bases: TGTGCCAGCAGCTTGTCCATTGACAGGGGAGACGAGCAGTACTTC. This sequence encodes CASSLSIDRGDEQYF.

A single count supports this clone. The rearrangement joins TRBV11-2 to TRBJ1-1; D gene uncertain. V was trimmed by 1 base and J by 9 bases, leaving 15 bases between them. Germline assignment: CDR1 SGHAT and CDR2 FQNNGV. The CDR3 runs 14 residues. The CDR3 spells CASSLGRRGLQAFF. The CDR3 DNA reads TGTGCCAGCAGCTTAGGGCGGCGCGGACTACAAGCTTTCTTT.

This clone was found a few times. The genes are TRBV28 and TRBJ2-7, with D unresolved. CDR3 length: 14 amino acids. V was clipped by 4 bases and J by 3 bases, with 13 bases between them. The germline CDR1 and CDR2 sequences are MDHEN and SYDVKM. The chain's CDR3 is CASSSAAFLYEQYF. CDR3 coding DNA: TGTGCCAGCAGTTCGGCGGCTTTCCTCTACGAGCAGTACTTC.